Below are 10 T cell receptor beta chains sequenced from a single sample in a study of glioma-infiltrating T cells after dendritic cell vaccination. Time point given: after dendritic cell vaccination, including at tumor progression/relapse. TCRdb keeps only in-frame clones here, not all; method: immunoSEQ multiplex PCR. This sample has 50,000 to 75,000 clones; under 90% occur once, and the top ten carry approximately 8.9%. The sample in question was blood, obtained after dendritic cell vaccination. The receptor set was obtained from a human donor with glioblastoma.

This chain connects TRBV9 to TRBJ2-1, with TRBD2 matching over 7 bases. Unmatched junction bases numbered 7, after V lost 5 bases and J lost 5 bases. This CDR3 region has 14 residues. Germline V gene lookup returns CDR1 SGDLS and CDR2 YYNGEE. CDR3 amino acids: CASRSAGIHNEQFF. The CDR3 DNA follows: TGTGCCAGCAGGTCAGCGGGGATCCACAATGAGCAGTTCTTC.

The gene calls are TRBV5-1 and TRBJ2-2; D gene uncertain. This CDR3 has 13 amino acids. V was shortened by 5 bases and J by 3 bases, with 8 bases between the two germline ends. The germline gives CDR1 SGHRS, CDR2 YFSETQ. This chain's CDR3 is CASRTSDTGELFF. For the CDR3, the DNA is TGCGCCAGCAGGACCAGCGACACCGGGGAGCTGTTTTTT.

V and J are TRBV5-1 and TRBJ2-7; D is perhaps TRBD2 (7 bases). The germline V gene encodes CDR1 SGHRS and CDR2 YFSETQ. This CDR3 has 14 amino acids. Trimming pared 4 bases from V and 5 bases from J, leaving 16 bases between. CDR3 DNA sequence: TGCGCCAGCAGCGGGGATTCGGGGGGCGACGAGCAGTACTTC. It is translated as CASSGDSGGDEQYF.

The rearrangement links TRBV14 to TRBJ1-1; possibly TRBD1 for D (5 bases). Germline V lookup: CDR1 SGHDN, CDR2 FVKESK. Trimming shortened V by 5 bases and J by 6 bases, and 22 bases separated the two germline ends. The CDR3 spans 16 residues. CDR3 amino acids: CASSALGDWIRPEAFF. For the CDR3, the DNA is TGTGCCAGCAGCGCTTTGGGGGACTGGATTCGTCCTGAAGCTTTCTTT.

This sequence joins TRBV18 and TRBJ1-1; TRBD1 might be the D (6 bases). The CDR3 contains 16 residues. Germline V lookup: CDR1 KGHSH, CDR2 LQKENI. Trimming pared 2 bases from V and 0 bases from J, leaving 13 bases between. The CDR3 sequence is CASSPSRTALNTEAFF. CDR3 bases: TGTGCCAGCTCACCATCTCGGACAGCGCTGAACACTGAAGCTTTCTTT.

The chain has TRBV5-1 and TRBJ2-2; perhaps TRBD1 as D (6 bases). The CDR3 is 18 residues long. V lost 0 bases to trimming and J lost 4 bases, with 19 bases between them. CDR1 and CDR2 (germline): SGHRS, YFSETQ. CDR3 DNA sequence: TGCGCCAGCAGCTTGGACCGGAGTTGGGGGCGTAGCACCGGGGAGCTGTTTTTT. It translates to CASSLDRSWGRSTGELFF.

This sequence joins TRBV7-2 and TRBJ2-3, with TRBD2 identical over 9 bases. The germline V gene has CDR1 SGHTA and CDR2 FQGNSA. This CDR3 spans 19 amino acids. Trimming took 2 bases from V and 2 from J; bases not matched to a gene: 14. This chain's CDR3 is CASSLIILAGSSFTDTQYF. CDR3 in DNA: TGTGCCAGCAGCTTAATTATCCTAGCGGGGTCATCCTTCACAGATACGCAGTATTTT.

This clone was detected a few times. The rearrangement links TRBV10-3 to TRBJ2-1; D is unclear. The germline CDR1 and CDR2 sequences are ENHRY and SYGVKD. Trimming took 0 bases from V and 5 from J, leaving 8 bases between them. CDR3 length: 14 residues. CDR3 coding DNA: TGTGCCATCAGTGAGTCGCGGAAGGACAATGAGCAGTTCTTC. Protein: CAISESRKDNEQFF.

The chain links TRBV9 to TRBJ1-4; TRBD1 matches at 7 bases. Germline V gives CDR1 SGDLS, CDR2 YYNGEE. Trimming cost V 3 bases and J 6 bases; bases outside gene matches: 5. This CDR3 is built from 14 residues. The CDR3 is CASSAKGADEKLFF. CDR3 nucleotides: TGTGCCAGCAGCGCAAAGGGGGCAGATGAAAAACTGTTTTTT. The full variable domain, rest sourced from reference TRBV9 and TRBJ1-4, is DSGVTQTPKHLITATGQRVTLRCSPRSGDLSVYWYQQSLDQGLQFLIQYYNGEERAKGNILERFSAQQFPDLHSELNLSSLELGDSALYFCASSAKGADEKLFFGSGTQLSVL.

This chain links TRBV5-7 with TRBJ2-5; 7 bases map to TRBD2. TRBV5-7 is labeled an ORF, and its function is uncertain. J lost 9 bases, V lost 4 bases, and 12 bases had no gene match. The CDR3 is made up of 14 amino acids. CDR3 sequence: CASSPAGEGRAQYF. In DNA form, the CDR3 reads TGTGCCAGCAGCCCCGCGGGGGAAGGGAGGGCCCAGTACTTC.